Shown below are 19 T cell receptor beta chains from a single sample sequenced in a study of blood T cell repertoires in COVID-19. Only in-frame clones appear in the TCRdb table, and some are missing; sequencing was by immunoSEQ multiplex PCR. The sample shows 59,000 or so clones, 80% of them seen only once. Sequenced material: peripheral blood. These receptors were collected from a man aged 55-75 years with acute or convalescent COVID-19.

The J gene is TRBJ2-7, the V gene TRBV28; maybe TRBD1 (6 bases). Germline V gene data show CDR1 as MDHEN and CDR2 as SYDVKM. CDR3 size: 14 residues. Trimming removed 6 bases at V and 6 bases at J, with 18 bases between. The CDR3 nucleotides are TGTGCCAGCAGCCCTCAGGGGACGGGCGGCGAGCAGTACTTC. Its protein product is CASSPQGTGGEQYF.

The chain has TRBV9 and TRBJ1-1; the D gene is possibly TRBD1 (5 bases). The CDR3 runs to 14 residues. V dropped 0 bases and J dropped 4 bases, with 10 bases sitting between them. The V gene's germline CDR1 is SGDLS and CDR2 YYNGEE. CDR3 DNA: TGTGCCAGCAGCGTAGGGGGAGGGGTCACTGAAGCTTTCTTT. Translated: CASSVGGGVTEAFF.

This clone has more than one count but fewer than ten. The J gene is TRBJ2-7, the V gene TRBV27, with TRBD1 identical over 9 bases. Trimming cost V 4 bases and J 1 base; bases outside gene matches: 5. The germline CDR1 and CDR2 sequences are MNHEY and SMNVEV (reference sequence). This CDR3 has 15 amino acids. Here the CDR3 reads CASSSAGTGSYEQYF. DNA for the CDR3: TGTGCCAGCAGTTCAGCCGGGACAGGGTCCTACGAGCAGTACTTC.

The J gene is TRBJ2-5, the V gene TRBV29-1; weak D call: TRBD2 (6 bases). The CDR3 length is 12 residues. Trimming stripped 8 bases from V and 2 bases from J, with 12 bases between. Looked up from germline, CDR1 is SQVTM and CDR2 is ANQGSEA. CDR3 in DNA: TGCAGCTTAGACGGGGGTCAAGAGACCCAGTACTTC. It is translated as CSLDGGQETQYF.

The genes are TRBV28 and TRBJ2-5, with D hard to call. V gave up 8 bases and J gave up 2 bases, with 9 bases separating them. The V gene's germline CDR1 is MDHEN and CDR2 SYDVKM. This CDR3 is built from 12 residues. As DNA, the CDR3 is TGTGCCAGCCGCTGGAGTCAAGAGACCCAGTACTTC. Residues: CASRWSQETQYF.

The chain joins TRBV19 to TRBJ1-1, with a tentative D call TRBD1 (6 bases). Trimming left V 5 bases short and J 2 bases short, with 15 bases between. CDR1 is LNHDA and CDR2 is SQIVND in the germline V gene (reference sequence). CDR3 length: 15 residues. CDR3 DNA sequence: TGTGCCAGTAGTTTCCGCCAGGGGCTTAACACTGAAGCTTTCTTT. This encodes CASSFRQGLNTEAFF. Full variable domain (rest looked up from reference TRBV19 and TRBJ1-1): DGGITQSPKYLFRKEGQNVTLSCEQNLNHDAMYWYRQDPGQGLRLIYYSQIVNDFQKGDIAEGYSVSREKKESFPLTVTSAQKNPTAFYLCASSFRQGLNTEAFFGQGTRLTVV.

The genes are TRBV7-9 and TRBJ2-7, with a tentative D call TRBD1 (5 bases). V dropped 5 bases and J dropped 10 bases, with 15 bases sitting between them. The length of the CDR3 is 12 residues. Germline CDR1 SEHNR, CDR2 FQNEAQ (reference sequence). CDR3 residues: CASSPPPTAQYF. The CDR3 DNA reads TGTGCCAGCAGCCCACCCCCGACAGCACAGTACTTC. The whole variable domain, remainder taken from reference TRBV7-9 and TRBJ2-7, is DTGVSQNPRHKITKRGQNVTFRCDPISEHNRLYWYRQTLGQGPEFLTYFQNEAQLEKSRLLSDRFSAERPKGSFSTLEIQRTEQGDSAMYLCASSPPPTAQYFGPGTRLTVT.

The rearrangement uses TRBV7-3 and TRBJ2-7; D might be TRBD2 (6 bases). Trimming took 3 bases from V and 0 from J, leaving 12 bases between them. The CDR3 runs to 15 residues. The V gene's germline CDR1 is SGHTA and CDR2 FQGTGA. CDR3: CASSLGTLDSYEQYF. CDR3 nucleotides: TGTGCCAGCAGCTTGGGGACTTTGGACTCCTACGAGCAGTACTTC.

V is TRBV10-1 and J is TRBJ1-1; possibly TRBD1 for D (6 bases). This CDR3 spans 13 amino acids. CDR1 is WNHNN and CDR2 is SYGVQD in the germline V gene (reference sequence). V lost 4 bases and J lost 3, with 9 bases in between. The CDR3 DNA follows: TGCGCCAGCAGTGCCCAGGGGTACACTGAAGCTTTCTTT. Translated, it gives CASSAQGYTEAFF.

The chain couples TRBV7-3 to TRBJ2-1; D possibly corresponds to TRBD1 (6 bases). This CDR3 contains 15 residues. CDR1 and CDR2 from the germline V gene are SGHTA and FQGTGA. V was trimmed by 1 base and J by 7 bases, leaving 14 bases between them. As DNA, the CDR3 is TGTGCCAGCAGCTTAAGCAGGGGCGCAGGGAATGAGCAGTTCTTC. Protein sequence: CASSLSRGAGNEQFF.

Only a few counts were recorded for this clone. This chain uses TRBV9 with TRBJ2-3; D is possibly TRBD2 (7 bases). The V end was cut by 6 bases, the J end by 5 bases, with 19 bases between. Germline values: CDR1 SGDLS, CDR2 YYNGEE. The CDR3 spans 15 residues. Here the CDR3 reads CASTNEGGALDTQYF. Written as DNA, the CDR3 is TGTGCCAGCACCAACGAGGGGGGGGCTTTAGATACGCAGTATTTT.

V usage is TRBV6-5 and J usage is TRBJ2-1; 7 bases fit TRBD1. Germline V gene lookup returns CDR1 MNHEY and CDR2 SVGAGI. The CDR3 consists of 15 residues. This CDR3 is CTLKTGTDSYNEQFF. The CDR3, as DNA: TGTACTCTCAAGACCGGGACAGATTCCTACAATGAGCAGTTCTTC.

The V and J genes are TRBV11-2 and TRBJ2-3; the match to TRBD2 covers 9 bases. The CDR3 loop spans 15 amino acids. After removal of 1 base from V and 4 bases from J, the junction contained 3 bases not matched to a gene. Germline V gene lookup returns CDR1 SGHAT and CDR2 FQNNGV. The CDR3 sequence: CASSLVAGGADTQYF. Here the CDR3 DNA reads TGTGCCAGCAGCTTAGTGGCGGGGGGGGCAGATACGCAGTATTTT.

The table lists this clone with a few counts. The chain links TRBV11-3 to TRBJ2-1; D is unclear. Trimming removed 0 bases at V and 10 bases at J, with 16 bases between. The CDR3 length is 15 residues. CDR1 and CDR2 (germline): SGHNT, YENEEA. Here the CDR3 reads CASSLERPDSQEQFF. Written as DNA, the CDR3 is TGTGCCAGCAGCTTAGAAAGGCCCGACTCGCAAGAGCAGTTCTTC.

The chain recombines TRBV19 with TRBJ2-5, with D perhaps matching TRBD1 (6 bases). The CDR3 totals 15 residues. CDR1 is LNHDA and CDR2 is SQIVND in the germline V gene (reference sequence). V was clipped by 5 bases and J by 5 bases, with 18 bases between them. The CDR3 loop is CASSLGTNLRETQYF. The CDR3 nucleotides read TGTGCCAGTAGTCTCGGGACAAATCTTCGGGAGACCCAGTACTTC.

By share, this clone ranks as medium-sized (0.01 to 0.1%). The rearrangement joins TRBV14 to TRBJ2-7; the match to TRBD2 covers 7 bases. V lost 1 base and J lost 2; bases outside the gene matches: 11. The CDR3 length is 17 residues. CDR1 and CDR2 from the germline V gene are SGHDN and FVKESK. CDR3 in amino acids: CASSQGPESGVTYEQYF. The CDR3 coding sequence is TGTGCCAGCAGCCAAGGGCCAGAGAGCGGGGTTACCTACGAGCAGTACTTC.

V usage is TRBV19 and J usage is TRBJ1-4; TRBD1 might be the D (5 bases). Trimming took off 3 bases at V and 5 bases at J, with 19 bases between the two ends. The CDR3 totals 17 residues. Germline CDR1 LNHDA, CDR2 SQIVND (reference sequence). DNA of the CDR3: TGTGCCAGTAGTATGGGGCGAGCCAAGGGCAAAAATGAAAAACTGTTTTTT. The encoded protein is CASSMGRAKGKNEKLFF.

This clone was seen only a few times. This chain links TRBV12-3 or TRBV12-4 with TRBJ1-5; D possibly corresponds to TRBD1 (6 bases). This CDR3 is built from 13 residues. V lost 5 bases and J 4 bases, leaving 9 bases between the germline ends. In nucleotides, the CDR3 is TGTGCCAGCAGTCTGACAGGTAATCAGCCCCAGCATTTT. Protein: CASSLTGNQPQHF.

This chain's CDR3 is CAWTTLRGAGEQYF. CDR3 nucleotide sequence: TGTGCCTGGACTACTCTCCGGGGGGCGGGCGAGCAGTACTTC. The genes are TRBV30 and TRBJ2-7; maybe TRBD2 (7 bases). The germline gives CDR1 GTSNPN, CDR2 SVGIG (reference sequence). Trimming removed 4 bases from V and 6 bases from J, with 19 bases in between. The CDR3 runs to 14 residues.